This T cell receptor beta chain is from a study of cytomegalovirus exposure and HLA in healthy donors. Across the whole study: Of 300 to 450 genotyped donors, more than 75% clustered with self-reported Caucasian donors. General study points: Based on reports, TCR beta sequences accurately predicted HLA-A and HLA-B alleles for most subjects. The classifier reportedly diagnosed cytomegalovirus status with high sensitivity and specificity.

This CDR3 region has 13 residues. The germline V gene encodes CDR1 MNHEY and CDR2 SVGAGI. V shed 4 bases and J shed 0 bases, with 6 bases lying between them. On this clone itself: Its cognate antigen is unknown.

The PCR had 60 Vbeta and 13 Jbeta primers. TCRdb's table, derived via immunoSEQ multiplex PCR, lists solely in-frame clones and lacks some. The sample carries under 150,000 clones, about 84% recorded once. This chain links TRBV6-5 with TRBJ1-2; D unclear. The receptor's source is a male donor in good health and CMV-seronegative. Input material: PBMCs. The CDR3 loop is CASSSHTNYGYTF. As DNA, the CDR3 is TGTGCCAGCAGTTCACATACTAACTATGGCTACACCTTC.